The rows below give T cell receptor beta chains drawn from one sample of a study of blood T cell repertoires in COVID-19. Some clones are missing from TCRdb's copy, which holds only in-frame ones; the method was immunoSEQ multiplex PCR. The table shows 110,000 or so clones, with approximately 80% occurring only once. The specimen sequenced was peripheral blood. The receptors shown here come from a woman in her 40s with acute or convalescent COVID-19. Each CDR3 is given with its conserved first and last residue. The D gene is left open where the match is weak. Where a row states a size, it is once, few, many or the class of an expanded clone; other rows omit it.

>TRBJ2-7|TRBD2|TRBV5-1|NA
CASSLWTSGGDPYEQYF
>TRBJ2-1|TRBD2|TRBV6-5|NA
CASSLAGDNEQFF
>TRBJ2-3|NA|TRBV5-1|few
CASSLAFRDTDTQYF
>TRBJ2-1|TRBD2|TRBV4-2|NA
CASSQDPGGITNEQFF
>TRBJ2-2|TRBD1|TRBV6-5|NA
CASSRDRARTGELFF
>TRBJ1-2|NA|TRBV6-5|once
CASSDNLGGGGYTF
>TRBJ1-1|NA|TRBV5-1|NA
CASSLAAGEWTEAFF
>TRBJ2-1|TRBD2|TRBV30|few
CAWYGEGEQFF
>TRBJ1-6|TRBD1|TRBV11-2|NA
CASGGQGASSYNSPLHF
>TRBJ2-7|TRBD2|TRBV7-9|NA
CASSLEKRGLYEQYF
>TRBJ1-1|NA|TRBV2|NA
CASSPWGPTTEAFF
>TRBJ1-3|NA|TRBV7-2|NA
CASSSPRGGLSSGNTIYF
>TRBJ1-5|NA|TRBV29-1|once
CSVGGLSNQPQHF
>TRBJ2-3|NA|TRBV10-2|once
CASSSGQAQYF
>TRBJ1-6|TRBD1|TRBV7-9|NA
CASSSDYHTGGGNNSPLHF
>TRBJ2-5|TRBD1|TRBV7-2|once
CASSLRDRGLETQYF
>TRBJ1-2|NA|TRBV4-1|once
CASSQQGGYTF
>TRBJ2-7|TRBD1|TRBV15|once
CATSRGQGAREQYF
>TRBJ1-1|NA|TRBV18|NA
CASSPRDLGGFTEAFF
>TRBJ1-4|NA|TRBV4-1|NA
CASSQDPQLAGKLFF
>TRBJ2-3|NA|TRBV29-1|NA
CRVEDQGRAGTDTQYF
>TRBJ2-2|NA|TRBV10-2|NA
CASKRLQGFADSAGELFF
>TRBJ2-7|NA|TRBV15|NA
CATSRDLHEQYF
>TRBJ1-5|NA|TRBV9|NA
CASSVDGSNQPQHF
>TRBJ1-2|NA|TRBV5-6|once
CASSLTYDNYGYTF
>TRBJ1-2|NA|TRBV7-8|NA
CASSLFQGHGYTF
>TRBJ2-5|TRBD1|TRBV4-3|NA
CASSQEGQGGRETQYF
>TRBJ1-6|NA|TRBV19|NA
CASSTSGVNSPLHF
>TRBJ2-1|NA|TRBV3-1/TRBV3-2|NA
CASSPGTRPDEQFF
>TRBJ2-7|NA|TRBV7-9|NA
CASSLLNEQYF
>TRBJ2-2|TRBD1|TRBV7-6|NA
CAIKLNRGPTGELFF
>TRBJ1-3|TRBD1|TRBV11-3|once
CARRPRGGRGNTIYF
>TRBJ1-1|NA|TRBV21-1|NA
CASSPVIYGYTEAFF
>TRBJ2-5|NA|TRBV5-1|NA
CASVGMWADSETQYF
>TRBJ2-7|NA|TRBV27|NA
CASTSRVLKSNEQYF
>TRBJ1-2|TRBD1|TRBV30|NA
CAWSPPGQGYGYTF
>TRBJ1-5|TRBD1|TRBV6-1|NA
CASSEGVVRGQWQPQHF
>TRBJ2-2|TRBD2|TRBV6-2/TRBV6-3|NA
CASSYAGDYTGELFF
>TRBJ1-1|NA|TRBV9|NA
CASSPGGLEAFF
>TRBJ1-2|NA|TRBV5-6|NA
CASSIGPGGYTF
>TRBJ1-1|NA|TRBV12-5|NA
CASGIGGVLTEAFF
>TRBJ1-2|NA|TRBV18|NA
CASSPERVRYYGYTF
>TRBJ2-5|NA|TRBV5-4|NA
CASSLKTHKQETQYF
>TRBJ2-7|TRBD2|TRBV4-3|NA
CASSQVGGGYEQYF
>TRBJ1-6|NA|TRBV6-5|NA
CASSFTGPNSPLHF
>TRBJ1-6|TRBD1|TRBV18|NA
CASSPLGTGAPGNSPLHF